Below, 17 T cell receptor beta chains from the same sample are listed, as sequenced in a study of shared clonotypes between healthy human individuals. Sequenced by immunoSEQ multiplex PCR; TCRdb stores in-frame clones only, minus some. The sample carries around 510,000 clones, 95% to 96% recorded once. Sequencing used naive CD4+ T cells sorted from blood. The subset was: CD45RA+ positively selected. The receptor set was obtained from a woman under 40 in good health.

The chain recombines TRBV28 with TRBJ1-2; unclear D gene. V shed 2 bases and J shed 7 bases, with 8 bases lying between them. Germline V lookup: CDR1 MDHEN, CDR2 SYDVKM. This CDR3 contains 12 residues. The CDR3 bases are TGTGCCAGCAGTTTAGTACCTCGTGGCTACACCTTC. Translated, it gives CASSLVPRGYTF.

This chain links TRBV18 with TRBJ1-4; 8 bases map to TRBD1. Germline V CDR1 and CDR2: KGHSH, LQKENI. V lost 6 bases, J lost 1 base, and 4 bases stayed unmatched. The CDR3 spans 15 residues. Here the CDR3 DNA reads TGTGCCAGCTCCGGACAGGGAGGAACTAATGAAAAACTGTTTTTT. Amino acids: CASSGQGGTNEKLFF.

The chain links TRBV18 to TRBJ2-5; no clear D. The CDR3 has 13 residues. V was trimmed by 3 bases and J by 5 bases, leaving 10 bases between them. CDR1 and CDR2 (germline): KGHSH, LQKENI. CDR3 protein: CASSPSAAETQYF. The CDR3, as DNA: TGTGCCAGCTCACCCTCGGCGGCGGAGACCCAGTACTTC.

V usage is TRBV10-1 and J usage is TRBJ2-5; 7 nucleotides align to TRBD2. The length of the CDR3 is 13 residues. Looked up from germline, CDR1 is WNHNN and CDR2 is SYGVQD (reference sequence). The ends lost 3 bases at V and 7 bases at J; junction bases unmatched: 5. The CDR3 is CASSEYGLGTQYF. The CDR3 nucleotides read TGCGCCAGCAGTGAATATGGACTAGGGACCCAGTACTTC.

The J gene is TRBJ2-1, the V gene TRBV19; weak D call: TRBD2 (6 bases). Germline V gene data show CDR1 as LNHDA and CDR2 as SQIVND (reference sequence). V lost 3 bases to trimming and J lost 5 bases, with 11 bases between them. The CDR3 covers 14 residues. CDR3 DNA sequence: TGTGCCAGTAGTATCCAGCGGGCACACAATGAGCAGTTCTTC. It translates to CASSIQRAHNEQFF.

V usage is TRBV19 and J usage is TRBJ2-3; 12 nucleotides agree with TRBD2. The CDR3 consists of 18 residues. The germline V gene has CDR1 LNHDA and CDR2 SQIVND (reference sequence). V was pared by 0 bases and J by 2 bases, with 6 bases of the junction left unmatched. CDR3 nucleotides: TGTGCCAGTAGTATAGACCCCGGACTAGCGGGATCCACAGATACGCAGTATTTT. This codes for CASSIDPGLAGSTDTQYF.

The V call is TRBV5-1, the J call TRBJ2-7; TRBD1 agrees at 8 bases. In germline, CDR1 is SGHRS, CDR2 YFSETQ. This CDR3 spans 15 amino acids. The junction had 8 bases not matched to a gene; V was cut back by 4 bases and J by 2 bases. This chain's CDR3 is CASSTDRVPAYEQYF. The CDR3 DNA reads TGCGCCAGCAGCACGGACAGGGTTCCCGCCTACGAGCAGTACTTC. Drawing the rest from reference TRBV5-1 and TRBJ2-7, the complete variable domain is KAGVTQTPRYLIKTRGQQVTLSCSPISGHRSVSWYQQTPGQGLQFLFEYFSETQRNKGNFPGRFSGRQFSNSRSEMNVSTLELGDSALYLCASSTDRVPAYEQYFGPGTRLTVT.

This rearrangement joins TRBV5-4 to TRBJ1-3, with a possible D match to TRBD1 (6 bases). There are 16 residues in the CDR3. V shed 4 bases and J shed 2 bases, with 16 bases lying between them. Germline values: CDR1 SGHNT, CDR2 YYREEE (reference sequence). The CDR3 is CASSLPEGGAGNTIYF. In nucleotides, the CDR3 is TGTGCCAGCAGCCTCCCTGAGGGGGGGGCTGGAAACACCATATATTTT.

V is TRBV14 and J is TRBJ2-7, with D perhaps TRBD2 (5 bases). From germline, CDR1 is SGHDN and CDR2 FVKESK. V was pared by 3 bases and J by 5 bases, with 17 bases between. The CDR3 extends over 15 amino acids. In DNA form, the CDR3 reads TGTGCCAGCAGCCAGCTCCGGTCGAGGGTTCACGAGCAGTACTTC. Translating gives CASSQLRSRVHEQYF.

This sequence joins TRBV27 and TRBJ1-4; TRBD1 aligns across 8 bases. Germline lookup yields CDR1 MNHEY and CDR2 SMNVEV (reference sequence). CDR3 length: 18 amino acids. The ends lost 0 bases at V and 8 bases at J; junction bases unmatched: 14. The CDR3 bases are TGTGCCAGCAGTTTATCCGCAAAACTCAGGGGGCGAGGCGAAAAACTGTTTTTT. The encoded protein is CASSLSAKLRGRGEKLFF.

This clone was recorded once. Germline and junction disagree at one end, which may indicate a read error. J is TRBJ1-6 and V is TRBV5-4; D unresolved. Per the germline V gene, CDR1 is SGHNT and CDR2 is YYREEE (reference sequence). This CDR3 spans 13 amino acids. The CDR3 sequence is CASSFFPTEAPTF. For the CDR3, the DNA is TGTGCCAGCAGCTTTTTTCCGACTGAAGCCCCCACTTTT.

The V gene is TRBV6-4, the J gene TRBJ2-2; maybe TRBD1 (7 bases). V was pared by 0 bases and J by 7 bases, with 12 bases between. The length of the CDR3 is 15 residues. The V gene's germline CDR1 is MRHNA and CDR2 SNTAGT. The CDR3 loop is CASSDSAGGFGELFF. DNA for the CDR3: TGTGCCAGCAGTGACTCGGCAGGGGGGTTCGGGGAGCTGTTTTTT.

This chain joins TRBV2 and TRBJ1-5, with D unclear. Germline-derived CDR1 and CDR2 are SNHLY and FYNNEI. The CDR3 has 14 amino acids. Trimming took 3 bases from V and 0 from J, leaving 6 bases between them. The CDR3 is CASSEDNSNQPQHF. CDR3 DNA sequence: TGTGCCAGCAGTGAGGATAATAGCAATCAGCCCCAGCATTTT.

CDR3 residues: CASRRRPGQDYEQYF. For the CDR3, the DNA is TGTGCCAGCAGGCGGCGACCGGGACAGGACTACGAGCAGTACTTC. The chain carries TRBV6-8 and TRBJ2-7; TRBD1 matches at 8 bases. The CDR3 totals 15 residues. Germline V lookup: CDR1 MNHGY, CDR2 SAAAGT. V lost 6 bases to trimming and J lost 3 bases; unmatched junction nucleotides: 10.

The rearrangement links TRBV11-2 to TRBJ1-3; no reliable D call. This CDR3 contains 12 residues. Trimming shortened V by 6 bases and J by 3 bases, and 6 bases separated the two germline ends. Germline V gives CDR1 SGHAT, CDR2 FQNNGV. CDR3: CASRRSGNTIYF. CDR3 DNA: TGTGCCAGCAGGAGAAGTGGAAACACCATATATTTT.

The rearrangement uses TRBV4-2 and TRBJ2-2; TRBD1 aligns across 7 bases. The CDR3 is 16 amino acids. Germline V gene lookup returns CDR1 LGHNA and CDR2 YNFKEQ. J lost 5 bases, V lost 0 bases, and 6 bases had no gene match. The CDR3: CASSQEWDRLTGELFF. The CDR3 DNA reads as TGTGCCAGCAGCCAAGAATGGGACAGACTTACCGGGGAGCTGTTTTTT.

J is TRBJ2-7 and V is TRBV5-4; no clear D gene. Germline CDR1 SGHNT, CDR2 YYREEE (reference sequence). The CDR3 totals 14 residues. Trimming took off 1 base at V and 1 base at J, with 9 bases between the two ends. CDR3 in amino acids: CASSLFQSSYEQYF. The CDR3 DNA follows: TGTGCCAGCAGCTTGTTCCAGTCTTCCTACGAGCAGTACTTC.